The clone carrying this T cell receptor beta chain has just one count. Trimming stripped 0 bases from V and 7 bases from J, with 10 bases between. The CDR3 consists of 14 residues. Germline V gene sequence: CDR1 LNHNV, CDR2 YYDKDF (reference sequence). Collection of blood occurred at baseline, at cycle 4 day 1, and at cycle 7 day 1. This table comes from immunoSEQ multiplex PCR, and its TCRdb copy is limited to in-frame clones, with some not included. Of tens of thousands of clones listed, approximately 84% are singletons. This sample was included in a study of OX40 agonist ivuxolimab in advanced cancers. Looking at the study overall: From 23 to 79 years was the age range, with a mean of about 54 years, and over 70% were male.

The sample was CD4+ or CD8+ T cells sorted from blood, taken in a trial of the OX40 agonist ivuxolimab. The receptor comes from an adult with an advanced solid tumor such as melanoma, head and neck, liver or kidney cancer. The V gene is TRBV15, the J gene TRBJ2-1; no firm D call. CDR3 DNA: TGTGCCACCAGCAGAGACTTGGGGTGGAATGAGCAGTTCTTC. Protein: CATSRDLGWNEQFF.